This T cell receptor beta chain was profiled in a study of T-cell memory formation after mild COVID-19. The CDR3 has 14 amino acids. Germline V gives CDR1 SNHLY, CDR2 FYNNEI. The V and J ends lost 4 bases and 5 bases respectively, with 11 bases between them. Broader study findings: Clones that contracted from day 15 to 85 were balanced CD4/CD8, while later expanders leaned CD4+. The second-wave clones peaking on day 37 were not confirmed as SARS-CoV-2-specific. Certain responding clones were present in pre-infection memory, suggesting participation of cross-reactive memory.

Comment on this clonotype: Its antigen remains unidentified.

From the 5' RACE reads, TCRdb called clonotypes with MiXCR, one entry per CDR3 protein. The table lists 500,000 to 650,000 distinct CDR3 sequences, roughly 20% of them singletons. The receptor was derived from an adult woman who had mild COVID-19 (a few samples of this study predate the infection). Cell type and time point are not known. The chain joins TRBV2 to TRBJ1-4, with D maybe TRBD1 (6 bases). The sequencing input was PBMCs or a T cell subset sorted from them (not recorded which). Written as DNA, the CDR3 is TGTGCCAGCAGTGTCGTGGACAGCAATGAAAAACTGTTTTTT. Protein: CASSVVDSNEKLFF.